One and the same sample provided the 16 T cell receptor beta chains below, sequenced in a study of T-cell memory formation after mild COVID-19. One entry per CDR3 protein results from TCRdb running MiXCR on the 5' RACE reads. The data hold about 560,000 distinct CDR3 sequences, with about 20% observed a single time. Sequences were obtained from PBMCs or a T cell subset sorted from them (not recorded which). The source is an adult woman who had mild COVID-19 (a few samples of this study predate the infection). Cell type and time point are not known.

This clonotype was counted a few times. As DNA, the CDR3 is TGCGCCAGCAGCTTGGAGCAGCGACCTAGCACAGATACGCAGTATTTT. Protein product: CASSLEQRPSTDTQYF. The chain is built from TRBV5-1 and TRBJ2-3; unclear D gene. V shed 0 bases and J shed 0 bases, with 11 bases lying between them. Per the germline V gene, CDR1 is SGHRS and CDR2 is YFSETQ. The CDR3 is made up of 16 amino acids.

The chain links TRBV7-3 to TRBJ2-7; 11 nucleotides align to TRBD1. The trim removed 4 bases at V and 6 bases at J, leaving 5 bases unmatched. In germline, CDR1 is SGHTA, CDR2 FQGTGA. The CDR3 runs 14 residues. The CDR3 sequence is CASSSVGTGGEQYF. The CDR3, as DNA: TGTGCCAGCAGCTCTGTCGGGACAGGGGGCGAGCAGTACTTC.

The chain couples TRBV4-1 to TRBJ2-1, with no clear D. The CDR3 is 15 amino acids. In germline, CDR1 is MGHRA, CDR2 YSYEKL. Deletions cut 0 bases from V and 9 bases from J, with 15 bases between. CDR3 nucleotide sequence: TGCGCCAGCAGCCAAGAGGCCATAGGAGTTGCTGAGCAGTTCTTC. It codes for CASSQEAIGVAEQFF.

This clonotype was seen a handful of times. This chain links TRBV25-1 with TRBJ2-1; the D gene is possibly TRBD2 (6 bases). The ends were cut back, 1 base at V and 7 bases at J, with 20 bases in the middle. Germline loops: CDR1 MGHDK, CDR2 SYGVNS. This CDR3 is 17 amino acids long. CDR3 in amino acids: CASSEWTGTHLENEQFF. The CDR3 coding sequence is TGTGCCAGCAGTGAATGGACGGGGACTCACTTGGAAAATGAGCAGTTCTTC.

This chain connects TRBV20-1 to TRBJ1-5; D may be TRBD1 (6 bases). The CDR3 runs 15 residues. With 0 bases removed from V and 5 bases from J, the gap between germline ends came to 14 bases. Looked up from germline, CDR1 is DFQATT and CDR2 is SNEGSKA (reference sequence). This CDR3 is CSARERRGEDQPQHF. CDR3 nucleotides: TGCAGTGCTAGAGAGCGCAGGGGCGAAGATCAGCCCCAGCATTTT.

This rearrangement joins TRBV19 to TRBJ2-5, with 10 bases identical to TRBD2. The CDR3 totals 17 residues. V lost 5 bases to trimming and J lost 2 bases; unmatched junction nucleotides: 11. The germline gives CDR1 LNHDA, CDR2 SQIVND (reference sequence). The CDR3 spells CASSPGTSATLQETQYF. DNA of the CDR3: TGTGCCAGTAGTCCTGGGACTAGCGCAACTCTACAAGAGACCCAGTACTTC.

The sample holds a few counts of this clonotype. The V call is TRBV6-6, the J call TRBJ1-6; maybe TRBD1 (6 bases). The germline V gene has CDR1 MNHNY and CDR2 SVGAGI (reference sequence). Trimming stripped 4 bases from V and 5 bases from J, with 12 bases between. This CDR3 spans 15 amino acids. CDR3 DNA sequence: TGTGCCAGCAGTTTACGGACAGCTAATAATTCACCCCTCCACTTT. Protein: CASSLRTANNSPLHF.

Only a few counts were recorded for this clonotype. The chain is built from TRBV9 and TRBJ2-7; 8 nucleotides line up with TRBD2. V was clipped by 4 bases and J by 1 base; unmatched bases: 4. CDR3 length: 14 amino acids. CDR1 and CDR2 (germline): SGDLS, YYNGEE. The DNA for the CDR3 is TGTGCCAGCAGCAAGACTAGCGAGTCCTACGAGCAGTACTTC. Translation gives CASSKTSESYEQYF.

This chain joins TRBV30 and TRBJ2-7, with TRBD1 matching 9 bases. Germline V gene lookup returns CDR1 GTSNPN and CDR2 SVGIG (reference sequence). Trimming cost V 2 bases and J 2 bases; bases outside gene matches: 7. This CDR3 is built from 15 residues. CDR3 residues: CAWSSPGTGTYEQYF. CDR3 DNA sequence: TGTGCCTGGAGTTCCCCCGGGACAGGGACCTACGAGCAGTACTTC.

This clonotype was found a few times. The V and J genes are TRBV9 and TRBJ1-5; 11 positions agree with TRBD1. The CDR3 has 22 amino acids. The germline V gene encodes CDR1 SGDLS and CDR2 YYNGEE. V lost 2 bases to trimming and J lost 5 bases; unmatched junction nucleotides: 24. DNA for the CDR3: TGTGCCAGCAGCGTCTTGGGCCAGGGACAGGGGGATAACATTGGAGAACATCAGCCCCAGCATTTT. Protein: CASSVLGQGQGDNIGEHQPQHF.

This clonotype was observed a handful of times. V is TRBV27 and J is TRBJ1-5; D not resolved. V was cut by 7 bases and J by 1 base, with 17 bases left in between. Germline V gives CDR1 MNHEY, CDR2 SMNVEV (reference sequence). The CDR3 contains 16 residues. The CDR3 reads CASTLKVWVSNQPQHF. CDR3 bases: TGTGCCAGCACTCTTAAGGTCTGGGTAAGCAATCAGCCCCAGCATTTT.

This chain joins TRBV7-6 and TRBJ2-5; 10 bases are shared with TRBD1. The CDR3 has 16 residues. Germline V gene sequence: CDR1 SGHVS, CDR2 FNYEAQ. The V segment lost 5 bases and the J segment 4 bases; nucleotides outside the gene matches: 10. This CDR3 is CASSPGTGAIRETQYF. CDR3 in DNA: TGTGCCAGCAGCCCGGGGACAGGGGCGATTCGAGAGACCCAGTACTTC.

This sequence joins TRBV20-1 and TRBJ2-7, with D possibly TRBD1 on 5 matching bases. The CDR3 runs to 14 residues. Between the trimmed V and J ends, which lost 0 bases and 5 bases, there was a span of 14 bases. CDR1 and CDR2 (germline): DFQATT, SNEGSKA (reference sequence). The CDR3 sequence is CSAREAAGNDEQYF. The DNA for the CDR3 is TGCAGTGCTAGAGAAGCTGCAGGGAACGACGAGCAGTACTTC.

This chain connects TRBV12-3 or TRBV12-4 to TRBJ2-1; 7 bases are shared with TRBD2. CDR3 length: 13 residues. V trimming: 4 bases; J trimming: 15 bases; junction bases outside the gene matches: 12. The CDR3 DNA is TGTGCCAGCAGTTGGGGAGGGACTCTGAATAGGTTCTTC. Translated, it gives CASSWGGTLNRFF.

The CDR3 loop reads CSARDGTSGRISYEQYF. The CDR3 DNA sequence: TGCAGTGCTAGAGACGGGACTAGCGGGAGGATCTCCTACGAGCAGTACTTC. This sequence joins TRBV20-1 and TRBJ2-7, with 15 bases aligning to TRBD2. Germline loops: CDR1 DFQATT, CDR2 SNEGSKA (reference sequence). The CDR3 spans 17 residues. V gave up 0 bases and J gave up 0 bases; unmatched junction bases: 3.

There are a few counts of this clonotype. The CDR3: CASSLSGGGNTEAFF. In nucleotides, the CDR3 is TGTGCCAGCAGTTTATCTGGAGGGGGGAACACTGAAGCTTTCTTT. The rearrangement joins TRBV27 to TRBJ1-1; D is possibly TRBD1 (6 bases). Looked up from germline, CDR1 is MNHEY and CDR2 is SMNVEV (reference sequence). CDR3 length equals 15 residues. V lost 0 bases to trimming and J lost 1 base, with 9 bases between them.